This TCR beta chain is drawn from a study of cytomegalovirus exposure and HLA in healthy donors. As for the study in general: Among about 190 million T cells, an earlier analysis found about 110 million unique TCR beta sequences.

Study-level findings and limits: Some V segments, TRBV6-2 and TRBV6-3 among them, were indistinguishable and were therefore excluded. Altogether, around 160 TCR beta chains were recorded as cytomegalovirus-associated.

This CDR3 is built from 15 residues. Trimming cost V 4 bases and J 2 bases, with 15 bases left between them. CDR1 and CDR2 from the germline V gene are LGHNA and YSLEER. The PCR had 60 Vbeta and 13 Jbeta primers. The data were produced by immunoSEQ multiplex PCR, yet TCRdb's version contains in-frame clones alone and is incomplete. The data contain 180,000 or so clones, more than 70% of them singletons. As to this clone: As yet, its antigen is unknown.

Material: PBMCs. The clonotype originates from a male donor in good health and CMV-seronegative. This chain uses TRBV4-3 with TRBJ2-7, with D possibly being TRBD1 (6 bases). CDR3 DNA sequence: TGCGCCAGCAGCCGAGGGGGACGGGGAGCCTACGAGCAGTACTTC. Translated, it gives CASSRGGRGAYEQYF.